This is a list of T cell receptor beta chains from one sample in a study of response to subunit inactivated influenza vaccine. TCRdb reprocessed the RT-PCR reads with MiXCR, giving one entry per CDR3 protein. This table has about 610,000 distinct CDR3 sequences, less than 15% appearing once. Sequencing used PBMCs from blood, obtained 12 days after vaccination. The receptors were gathered from a man in his fifties who received an inactivated influenza vaccine. CDR3s include the opening cysteine and the closing phenylalanine or tryptophan. A D gene is named only where the DNA matches it firmly. Size tells how often a clone was seen (once, few, many) or the class of an expanded clone, and some rows leave it out.

cdr3_nt: TGCAGTGCTAGAGTGCGGGCGGACGCTTACAATGAGCAGTTCTTC
cdr3_aa: CSARVRADAYNEQFF
d_call: .
v_call: TRBV20-1
j_call: TRBJ2-1
clone_size: few

cdr3_nt: TGTGCCAGCAGCTCGCTTCCCCGGGACATCCAAGAGACCCAGTACTTC
cdr3_aa: CASSSLPRDIQETQYF
d_call: .
v_call: TRBV5-5
j_call: TRBJ2-5
clone_size: few

cdr3_nt: TGTGCCAGCTCTCCGGGACAGAGTAATGGCTACACCTTC
cdr3_aa: CASSPGQSNGYTF
d_call: TRBD1
v_call: TRBV18
j_call: TRBJ1-2
clone_size: .

cdr3_nt: TGCGCCAGCAGTCAAGTCGAGGGGGGGAGGCAGAACTTC
cdr3_aa: CASSQVEGGRQNF
d_call: .
v_call: TRBV4-1
j_call: TRBJ2-5
clone_size: few

cdr3_nt: TGCAGTGCTAGAGCGCCGGGACAGGGAAACACAGATACGCAGTATTTT
cdr3_aa: CSARAPGQGNTDTQYF
d_call: TRBD1
v_call: TRBV20-1
j_call: TRBJ2-3
clone_size: few

cdr3_nt: TGTGCCAGCAGTTACTTCCGAGGCTACGAGCAGTACTTC
cdr3_aa: CASSYFRGYEQYF
d_call: .
v_call: TRBV6-5
j_call: TRBJ2-7
clone_size: .

cdr3_nt: TGTGCCAGCAGAGGCGGGACAGGGGGCTCTGGGGAGCAGTTCTTC
cdr3_aa: CASRGGTGGSGEQFF
d_call: TRBD1
v_call: TRBV6-1
j_call: TRBJ2-1
clone_size: few

cdr3_nt: TGCGCCAGCAGCCGACGGACTAGCTATGAGCAGTTCTTC
cdr3_aa: CASSRRTSYEQFF
d_call: TRBD2
v_call: TRBV4-3
j_call: TRBJ2-1
clone_size: .

cdr3_nt: TGCAGCGTTGAACCGGCGGACCCTGGCGATGAGCAGTTCTTC
cdr3_aa: CSVEPADPGDEQFF
d_call: .
v_call: TRBV29-1
j_call: TRBJ2-1
clone_size: few

cdr3_nt: TGCGCCAGCAGTGACAGGACTAGTAAAGACAATGAGCAGTTCTTC
cdr3_aa: CASSDRTSKDNEQFF
d_call: TRBD2
v_call: TRBV10-2
j_call: TRBJ2-1
clone_size: .

cdr3_nt: TGTGCCAGCAGTTACTTACAGACAGATACGCAGTATTTT
cdr3_aa: CASSYLQTDTQYF
d_call: .
v_call: TRBV6-6
j_call: TRBJ2-3
clone_size: few

cdr3_nt: TGTGCCAGCAGCCAACTAGCGGACTCTACAGATACGCAGTATTTT
cdr3_aa: CASSQLADSTDTQYF
d_call: TRBD2
v_call: TRBV7-2
j_call: TRBJ2-3
clone_size: .

cdr3_nt: TGTGCCAGCAGCGACCGATCTCGGGGTGCCAATCAGCCCCAGCATTTT
cdr3_aa: CASSDRSRGANQPQHF
d_call: .
v_call: TRBV6-1
j_call: TRBJ1-5
clone_size: few

cdr3_nt: TGCAGTGCACAGGGTCCCAAAAACATTCAGTACTTC
cdr3_aa: CSAQGPKNIQYF
d_call: .
v_call: TRBV20-1
j_call: TRBJ2-4
clone_size: .

cdr3_nt: TGTGCCAGCAGTAGAGGACGCCGAACCACTGAAGCTTTCTTT
cdr3_aa: CASSRGRRTTEAFF
d_call: .
v_call: TRBV12-3/TRBV12-4
j_call: TRBJ1-1
clone_size: few

cdr3_nt: TGTGCCAGTACCCGACAGCATATGAACACTGAAGCTTTCTTT
cdr3_aa: CASTRQHMNTEAFF
d_call: .
v_call: TRBV19
j_call: TRBJ1-1
clone_size: .

cdr3_nt: TGTGCCAGCAGCTTAATGTGGGGTCCTGGGGGGAATCAGCCCCAGCATTTT
cdr3_aa: CASSLMWGPGGNQPQHF
d_call: .
v_call: TRBV7-8
j_call: TRBJ1-5
clone_size: .

cdr3_nt: TGCAGCGTTGTGGAGGGGCAGTATAGCAATCAGCCCCAGCATTTT
cdr3_aa: CSVVEGQYSNQPQHF
d_call: .
v_call: TRBV29-1
j_call: TRBJ1-5
clone_size: .

cdr3_nt: TGTGCCAGCAGTGAATCCGGGGGGGCTGGAAACATTCAGTACTTC
cdr3_aa: CASSESGGAGNIQYF
d_call: TRBD2
v_call: TRBV6-1
j_call: TRBJ2-4
clone_size: few

cdr3_nt: TGCGCCAGCTACAGAACTCGAGATACGCAGTATTTT
cdr3_aa: CASYRTRDTQYF
d_call: .
v_call: TRBV5-1
j_call: TRBJ2-3
clone_size: once

cdr3_nt: TGTGCCAGCAGTAGGACTAGCGGGAGTTTTAATGAGCAGTTCTTC
cdr3_aa: CASSRTSGSFNEQFF
d_call: TRBD2
v_call: TRBV6-1
j_call: TRBJ2-1
clone_size: .

cdr3_nt: TGCGCCAGCAGCTTGGCACCCGAATGGTACAATGAGCAGTTCTTC
cdr3_aa: CASSLAPEWYNEQFF
d_call: .
v_call: TRBV5-1
j_call: TRBJ2-1
clone_size: many

cdr3_nt: TGTGCCAGCAGCCAAGCATCCGGGAGAGGAGATACGCAGTATTTT
cdr3_aa: CASSQASGRGDTQYF
d_call: .
v_call: TRBV4-2
j_call: TRBJ2-3
clone_size: .

cdr3_nt: TGTGCCAGCATGGTAGGGGGCGGTTCACCCCTCCACTTT
cdr3_aa: CASMVGGGSPLHF
d_call: TRBD1
v_call: TRBV25-1
j_call: TRBJ1-6
clone_size: few

cdr3_nt: TGCAGCGTTGCCGTATCTGGAAACACCATATATTTT
cdr3_aa: CSVAVSGNTIYF
d_call: .
v_call: TRBV29-1
j_call: TRBJ1-3
clone_size: .

cdr3_nt: TGCAGTGCTATCCGACAGGGGTCATGGCAGCCCCAGCATTTT
cdr3_aa: CSAIRQGSWQPQHF
d_call: TRBD1
v_call: TRBV20-1
j_call: TRBJ1-5
clone_size: .

cdr3_nt: TGTGCCACAAATCTAGCGGGAGCAGATACGCAGTATTTT
cdr3_aa: CATNLAGADTQYF
d_call: TRBD2
v_call: TRBV24-1
j_call: TRBJ2-3
clone_size: many

cdr3_nt: TGTGCCAGCAGCTTACCCGGGGGAGGTGTTAATGAGCAGTTCTTC
cdr3_aa: CASSLPGGGVNEQFF
d_call: .
v_call: TRBV7-9
j_call: TRBJ2-1
clone_size: few

cdr3_nt: TGTGCCAGCAGCCGTCGAACAGGGCTCGCGTACCAAGAGACCCAGTACTTC
cdr3_aa: CASSRRTGLAYQETQYF
d_call: .
v_call: TRBV7-2
j_call: TRBJ2-5
clone_size: .

cdr3_nt: TGTGCCAGCAGCCAAGCGACCTTAGATAACATTCAGTACTTC
cdr3_aa: CASSQATLDNIQYF
d_call: .
v_call: TRBV14
j_call: TRBJ2-4
clone_size: .

cdr3_nt: TGCGCCAGCAGCCAAGCTGGCGGGAGTGGGTACGAGCAGTACTTC
cdr3_aa: CASSQAGGSGYEQYF
d_call: TRBD2
v_call: TRBV4-3
j_call: TRBJ2-7
clone_size: few

cdr3_nt: TGTGCCAGCAGCCCCCCGGGGGTCGGAGAGACCCAGTACTTC
cdr3_aa: CASSPPGVGETQYF
d_call: .
v_call: TRBV28
j_call: TRBJ2-5
clone_size: .

cdr3_nt: TGCAGTGCGCATCCAGGGGGCACTAATGAAAAACTGTTTTTT
cdr3_aa: CSAHPGGTNEKLFF
d_call: TRBD1
v_call: TRBV20-1
j_call: TRBJ1-4
clone_size: few

cdr3_nt: TGCGCCAGCAGCCAAGTTCTAGCGGGGGTATACGAGCAGTACTTC
cdr3_aa: CASSQVLAGVYEQYF
d_call: TRBD2
v_call: TRBV4-3
j_call: TRBJ2-7
clone_size: many

cdr3_nt: TGTGCCAGCAGTCGTGCTCTAGCGGGAGGTCAGACCCAGTACTTC
cdr3_aa: CASSRALAGGQTQYF
d_call: TRBD2
v_call: TRBV28
j_call: TRBJ2-5
clone_size: few

cdr3_nt: TGTGCCAGCAGCCCGGGACAAACGGGCGTCCTGACTTTC
cdr3_aa: CASSPGQTGVLTF
d_call: .
v_call: TRBV7-8
j_call: TRBJ2-6
clone_size: .

cdr3_nt: TGTGCCAGCAGCCACTTCCAAGAGACCCAGTACTTC
cdr3_aa: CASSHFQETQYF
d_call: .
v_call: TRBV7-2
j_call: TRBJ2-5
clone_size: few

cdr3_nt: TGTGCCAGCAGGGACAGGTTACAGTCACCCCTCCACTTT
cdr3_aa: CASRDRLQSPLHF
d_call: TRBD1
v_call: TRBV28
j_call: TRBJ1-6
clone_size: few

cdr3_nt: TGTGCCAGCTCACCACCAGCGGGACAGGGGGCGTACGAGCAGTACTTC
cdr3_aa: CASSPPAGQGAYEQYF
d_call: TRBD1
v_call: TRBV18
j_call: TRBJ2-7
clone_size: few

cdr3_nt: TGTGCCAGCAGTTCTCCCAGGGCTCCCTACGAGCAGTACTTC
cdr3_aa: CASSSPRAPYEQYF
d_call: .
v_call: TRBV6-1
j_call: TRBJ2-7
clone_size: .

cdr3_nt: TGCAGTGCCCCGTCGAGCGGGGAATACGAGCAGTACTTC
cdr3_aa: CSAPSSGEYEQYF
d_call: TRBD2
v_call: TRBV20-1
j_call: TRBJ2-7
clone_size: few

cdr3_nt: TGTGCCAGCAGTGAAGATCCAAACAGCAACAATGAGCAGTTCTTC
cdr3_aa: CASSEDPNSNNEQFF
d_call: .
v_call: TRBV2
j_call: TRBJ2-1
clone_size: few

cdr3_nt: TGTCCCAGCAGGCCCGGGGGGGACTACGAGCAGTACTTC
cdr3_aa: CPSRPGGDYEQYF
d_call: TRBD2
v_call: TRBV6-6
j_call: TRBJ2-7
clone_size: .

cdr3_nt: TGTGCCAGCTCACCCCCCGGACTAGCGGGAGATACCGGGGAGCTGTTTTTT
cdr3_aa: CASSPPGLAGDTGELFF
d_call: TRBD2
v_call: TRBV18
j_call: TRBJ2-2
clone_size: few

cdr3_nt: TGTGCCATCGATGAAAAACAGGGCTTGACAGATACGCAGTATTTT
cdr3_aa: CAIDEKQGLTDTQYF
d_call: .
v_call: TRBV6-1
j_call: TRBJ2-3
clone_size: few

cdr3_nt: TGTGCCACCAGTGATAGAATCACAGGGATCACAGATACGCAGTATTTT
cdr3_aa: CATSDRITGITDTQYF
d_call: .
v_call: TRBV24-1
j_call: TRBJ2-3
clone_size: few

cdr3_nt: TGTGCCAGCAGTTGGGGGCCTCCCGCCTACAATGAGCAGTTCTTC
cdr3_aa: CASSWGPPAYNEQFF
d_call: .
v_call: TRBV12-3/TRBV12-4
j_call: TRBJ2-1
clone_size: few

cdr3_nt: TGCAGTGCTTACCGAGCCCTAGGCTACACCTTC
cdr3_aa: CSAYRALGYTF
d_call: .
v_call: TRBV20-1
j_call: TRBJ1-2
clone_size: few

cdr3_nt: TGCAGTGCTAGCGGGAGTCTGTACGAGCAGTACTTC
cdr3_aa: CSASGSLYEQYF
d_call: .
v_call: TRBV20-1
j_call: TRBJ2-7
clone_size: .

cdr3_nt: TGCGCCAGCAGAGGACAGGGGGCGTGGACTGAAGCTTTCTTT
cdr3_aa: CASRGQGAWTEAFF
d_call: TRBD1
v_call: TRBV5-1
j_call: TRBJ1-1
clone_size: .

cdr3_nt: TGTGCCAGCACCGAACGGGGGATTACCTATGGCTACACCTTC
cdr3_aa: CASTERGITYGYTF
d_call: .
v_call: TRBV7-2
j_call: TRBJ1-2
clone_size: .

cdr3_nt: TGCGCCAGCAGCTTGGGCCGGGGGCTTAAGACTGAAGCTTTCTTT
cdr3_aa: CASSLGRGLKTEAFF
d_call: .
v_call: TRBV5-1
j_call: TRBJ1-1
clone_size: few

cdr3_nt: TGCAGTGCTAGAGAGGTTCGAGGGACAACTAATGAAAAACTGTTTTTT
cdr3_aa: CSAREVRGTTNEKLFF
d_call: .
v_call: TRBV20-1
j_call: TRBJ1-4
clone_size: .

cdr3_nt: TGCGCCAGCAGCTCCAATGGACAGGGGGGACAAGAGACCCAGTACTTC
cdr3_aa: CASSSNGQGGQETQYF
d_call: TRBD1
v_call: TRBV5-1
j_call: TRBJ2-5
clone_size: many